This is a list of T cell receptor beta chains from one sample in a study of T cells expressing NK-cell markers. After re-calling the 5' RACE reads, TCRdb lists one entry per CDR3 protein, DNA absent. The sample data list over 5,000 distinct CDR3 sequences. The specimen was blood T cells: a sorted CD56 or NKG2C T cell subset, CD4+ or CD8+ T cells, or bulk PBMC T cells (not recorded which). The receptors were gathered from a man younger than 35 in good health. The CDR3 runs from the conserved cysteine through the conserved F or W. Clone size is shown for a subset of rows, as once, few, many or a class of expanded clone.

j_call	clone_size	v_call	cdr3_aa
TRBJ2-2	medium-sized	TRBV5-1	CASSSGTPNTGELFF
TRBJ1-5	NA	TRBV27	CASSLQGFGNQPQHF
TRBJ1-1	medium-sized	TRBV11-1	CASSSSLPVRAKNTEAFF
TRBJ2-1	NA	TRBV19	CASSISIAGGNEQFF
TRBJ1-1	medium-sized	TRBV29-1	CSVGSGSGTEAFF
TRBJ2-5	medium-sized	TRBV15	CATSIPGGIQETQYF
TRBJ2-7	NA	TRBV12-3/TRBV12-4	CASSLASGAYEQYF
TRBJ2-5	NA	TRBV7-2	CASSLSWAAQYF
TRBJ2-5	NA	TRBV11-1	CASSQGAQETQYF
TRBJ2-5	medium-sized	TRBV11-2	CASSSYGDGETQYF
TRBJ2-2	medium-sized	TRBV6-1	CASGISSGTGELFF
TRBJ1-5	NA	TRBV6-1	CASREAGEGQPQHF
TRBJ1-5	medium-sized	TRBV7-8	CASSFEGARYFQPQHF
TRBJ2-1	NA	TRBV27	CASSFTTGGYNEQFF
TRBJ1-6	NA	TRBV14	CASSQDSWSAEINSPLHF
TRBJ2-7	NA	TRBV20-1	CSADEQPYEQYF
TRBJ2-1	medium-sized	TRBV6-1	CASTSGTGSNEQFF
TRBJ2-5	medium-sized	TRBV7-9	CASSSTGEGEGTQYF
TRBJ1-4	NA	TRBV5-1	CASSSTGGYLEKLFF
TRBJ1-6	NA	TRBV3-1	CASSPPTGANSPLHF
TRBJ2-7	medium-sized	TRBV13	CASSLGDLSYEQYF
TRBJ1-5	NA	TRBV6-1	CASRTQGLSNQPQHF
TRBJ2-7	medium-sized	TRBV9	CASSAGGPGYEQYF
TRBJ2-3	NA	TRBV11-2	CASSLDRAHTQYF
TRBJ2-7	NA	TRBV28	CASLSRGTGTYEQYF
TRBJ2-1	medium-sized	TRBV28	CASSEINEQFF
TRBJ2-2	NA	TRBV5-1	CASSPDGTGELFF
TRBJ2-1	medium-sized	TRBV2	CASWNRGPTSYNEQFF
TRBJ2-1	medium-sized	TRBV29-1	CSVEDGAGGPSNEQFF
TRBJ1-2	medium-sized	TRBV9	CASSVEFIYGYTF
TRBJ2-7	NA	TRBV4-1	CASSQEGSYEQYF
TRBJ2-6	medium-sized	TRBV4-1	CASSQVLRFSGANVLTF
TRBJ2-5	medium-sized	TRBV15	CATSRVTGRTIVATQYF
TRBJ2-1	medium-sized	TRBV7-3	CASSLSSAGGAYNEQFF
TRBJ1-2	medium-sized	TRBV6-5	CASSQLRDRSPLSDGYTF
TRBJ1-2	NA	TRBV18	CASSPVDSSVIYYGYTF
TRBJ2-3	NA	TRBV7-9	CASSPTRTSGRDTQYF
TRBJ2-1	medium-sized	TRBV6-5	CASSYSIGLANEQFF
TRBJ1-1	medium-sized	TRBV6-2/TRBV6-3	CASSTQGAEAFF
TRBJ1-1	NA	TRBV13	CASSLSRLAGARGWAFF
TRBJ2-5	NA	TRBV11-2	CASSSLRREKTQYF
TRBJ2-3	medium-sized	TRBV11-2	CASSSQRASTDTQYF
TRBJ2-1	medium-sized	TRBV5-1	CASSLSERTYNEQFF
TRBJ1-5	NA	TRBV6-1	CASSELGGRGNQPQHF
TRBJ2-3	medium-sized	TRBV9	CASSPTRGRTGERDTQYF
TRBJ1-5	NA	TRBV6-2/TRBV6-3	CASSLTGANQPQHF
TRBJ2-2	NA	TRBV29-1	CSVCGANTGELFF
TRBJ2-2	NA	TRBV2	CARRLAGVGTGELFF
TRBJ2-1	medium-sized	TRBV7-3	CASSRTEGNNEQFF
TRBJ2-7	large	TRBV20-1	CSAGTSGYEQYF
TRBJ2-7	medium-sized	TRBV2	CASRETSGYEQYF
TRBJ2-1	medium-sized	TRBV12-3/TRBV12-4	CASSPQGEVNEQFF
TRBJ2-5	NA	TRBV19	CASSQVPGQGGETQYF